This section outlines one T cell receptor (beta chain) sequence together with its context. As processed by the authors: Reference gene primer amplification in the assay estimated nucleated cell counts. Produced via immunoSEQ multiplex PCR; TCRdb's table is partial and in-frame only. From that table come the V and J calls and clone size; the DNA was used to work out D and trimming. Of about 250,000 clones listed, 75% to 85% are singletons. This sample stems from a study of blood T cell repertoires in COVID-19. Study-level background: The United States, Italy and Spain provided the acute and convalescent COVID-19 samples. The cDNA or gDNA used as material had been derived from T cells, B-cell-depleted T cells, or PBMCs.

Trimming removed 4 bases from V and 5 bases from J, with 12 bases in between. The CDR3 covers 13 residues. Germline V gene lookup returns CDR1 SQVTM and CDR2 ANQGSEA. Participant-reported clinical history was the basis for cohort assignment. This clonotype was sampled from a woman aged 50 to 60 with acute COVID-19. The sequencing input was PBMCs or T cells enriched from blood (not recorded which). The genes are TRBV29-1 and TRBJ2-4; D possibly corresponds to TRBD2 (6 bases). The CDR3 nucleotides are TGCAGCGTTGTCGGCCTAGCGCAAAACATTCAGTACTTC. It is translated as CSVVGLAQNIQYF.